Listed below are T cell receptor beta chains from one sample, sequenced in a study of T cell repertoires in cytomegalovirus infection. TCRdb passed the reads through MiXCR, listing each CDR3 protein once. Of 200,000 or so distinct CDR3 sequences listed, 28% were seen once; the top ten hold about 28%. The sample taken for sequencing was PBMCs. The receptors were gathered from a human donor in good health (CMV status not recorded). Some clones in this sample may be carry-over from other donors' samples. CDR3s include the opening cysteine and the closing phenylalanine or tryptophan.

j_gene	v_gene	CDR3aa
TRBJ1-1	TRBV7-2	CASSPLGTEAFF
TRBJ2-5	TRBV5-1	CASSLAQGTQETQYF
TRBJ1-6	TRBV19	CASSIDPADYNSPLHF
TRBJ2-2	TRBV4-3	CASSQHTGAGELFF
TRBJ1-2	TRBV5-5	CVSSPGVFWTHGYTF
TRBJ1-2	TRBV6-5	CASSPDRNGYTF
TRBJ2-7	TRBV10-3	CAISARGGYEQYF
TRBJ1-2	TRBV7-2	CASSLEVGGYTF
TRBJ2-7	TRBV7-2	CASRAGGPYEQYF
TRBJ1-1	TRBV6-2/TRBV6-3	CASSPVGHEAFF
TRBJ1-2	TRBV15	CATSRAAGGYGYTF
TRBJ1-5	TRBV12-3/TRBV12-4	CASRIPNQPQHF
TRBJ1-5	TRBV7-2	CASSLKGRGQPQHF
TRBJ2-3	TRBV11-2	CATSRGAGTDTQYF
TRBJ1-1	TRBV12-3/TRBV12-4	CASSLVRGPTEAFF
TRBJ2-3	TRBV15	CATSPTSGGTDTQYF
TRBJ1-2	TRBV7-2	CASRTDHRTAYYGYTF
TRBJ1-1	TRBV11-2	CASSLDLGHDTEAFF
TRBJ2-5	TRBV7-2	CASSLEAGEETQYF
TRBJ1-1	TRBV29-1	CSVQGGATEAFF
TRBJ2-1	TRBV6-6	CASSYPRETTLYSYNEQFF
TRBJ1-2	TRBV12-3/TRBV12-4	CASSLSANYGYTF
TRBJ1-5	TRBV7-2	CASSLNSNQPQHF
TRBJ1-5	TRBV11-2	CASAHGTSNQPQHF
TRBJ2-7	TRBV12-3/TRBV12-4	CASSPGTSGGYEQYF
TRBJ1-2	TRBV5-4	CASSLTGGRYGYTF
TRBJ1-6	TRBV7-2	CASSLDSNSPLHF
TRBJ2-3	TRBV11-2	CASSLQDFGGADTQYF
TRBJ1-2	TRBV5-4	CASSLPGTGGSYGYTF
TRBJ2-7	TRBV6-2/TRBV6-3	CASREGLAVVYEQYF
TRBJ1-1	TRBV20-1	CSAKARGAGKNTEAFF
TRBJ2-1	TRBV5-6	CASSLFRDEQFF
TRBJ1-1	TRBV3-1	CASSPRHNTEAFF
TRBJ2-6	TRBV7-8	CASSSSVSGANVLTF
TRBJ2-1	TRBV2	CAGKTANNEQFF
TRBJ1-5	TRBV19	CASSTVGTSNQPQHF
TRBJ2-1	TRBV7-3	CASSPRDRGTVGEQFF
TRBJ1-2	TRBV15	CATSRPGTGNHGYTF
TRBJ2-2	TRBV7-9	CASFGQGANTGELFF
TRBJ2-6	TRBV4-2	CASSQPPAGVGASRSNVLTF
TRBJ1-2	TRBV11-2	CASSYPGDGYTF
TRBJ1-5	TRBV10-3	CAISADQPQHF
TRBJ1-2	TRBV11-2	CASSLSTPYDGYTF
TRBJ1-5	TRBV7-2	CASSLALTEVYPQHF
TRBJ1-2	TRBV2	CASNGQNYGYTF
TRBJ2-1	TRBV20-1	CSAGTPENEQFF
TRBJ1-1	TRBV18	CASSPPRDTEAFF
TRBJ1-1	TRBV7-2	CATEGQGSSEAFF
TRBJ2-1	TRBV11-2	CASSFPTANEQFF
TRBJ1-5	TRBV19	CASSIEISNQPQHF
TRBJ1-2	TRBV2	CASSEDGYTF
TRBJ2-2	TRBV12-3/TRBV12-4	CASSFGNVGDLYTGELFF
TRBJ1-1	TRBV5-6	CASSLGQVGDTEAFF
TRBJ2-6	TRBV20-1	CSASREAAGLRWGANVLTF
TRBJ2-2	TRBV6-5	CASSYSLAGGPTGELFF